This T cell receptor (beta chain) derives from a study of T cell responses to AZD1222 COVID-19 vaccine. CDR3 length: 16 amino acids. V was clipped by 5 bases and J by 0 bases; unmatched bases: 5. Germline-derived CDR1 and CDR2 are SGHVS and FQNEAQ. Overall study results and limits: Donor demographics were predominantly white British with a female majority; clonal diversity may be underestimated.

Generated by immunoSEQ multiplex PCR, the TCRdb table keeps only in-frame clones and is missing some. The table lists approximately 170,000 clones, roughly 90% of them singletons, with over 1.5% in the top ten. A note on this clone: Its cognate antigen is unknown.

The genes are TRBV7-8 and TRBJ1-3; 9 bases match TRBD1. The source was peripheral blood, collected on day 0 of AZD1222 vaccination. This clonotype was sampled from an adult in good health. This chain's CDR3 is CASSPGQGFSGNTIYF. The CDR3 DNA sequence: TGTGCCAGCAGCCCGGGACAGGGTTTCTCTGGAAACACCATATATTTT.